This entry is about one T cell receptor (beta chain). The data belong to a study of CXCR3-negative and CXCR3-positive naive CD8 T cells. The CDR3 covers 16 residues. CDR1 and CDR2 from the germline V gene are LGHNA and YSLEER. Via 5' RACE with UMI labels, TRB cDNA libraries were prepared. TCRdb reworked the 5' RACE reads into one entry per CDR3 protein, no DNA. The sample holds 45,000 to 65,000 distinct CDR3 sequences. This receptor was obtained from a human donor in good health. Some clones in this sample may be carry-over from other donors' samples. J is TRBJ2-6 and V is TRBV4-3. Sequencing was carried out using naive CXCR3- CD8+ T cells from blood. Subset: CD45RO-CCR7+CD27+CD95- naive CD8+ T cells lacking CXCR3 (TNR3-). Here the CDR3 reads CASSQSGVSGANVLTF.